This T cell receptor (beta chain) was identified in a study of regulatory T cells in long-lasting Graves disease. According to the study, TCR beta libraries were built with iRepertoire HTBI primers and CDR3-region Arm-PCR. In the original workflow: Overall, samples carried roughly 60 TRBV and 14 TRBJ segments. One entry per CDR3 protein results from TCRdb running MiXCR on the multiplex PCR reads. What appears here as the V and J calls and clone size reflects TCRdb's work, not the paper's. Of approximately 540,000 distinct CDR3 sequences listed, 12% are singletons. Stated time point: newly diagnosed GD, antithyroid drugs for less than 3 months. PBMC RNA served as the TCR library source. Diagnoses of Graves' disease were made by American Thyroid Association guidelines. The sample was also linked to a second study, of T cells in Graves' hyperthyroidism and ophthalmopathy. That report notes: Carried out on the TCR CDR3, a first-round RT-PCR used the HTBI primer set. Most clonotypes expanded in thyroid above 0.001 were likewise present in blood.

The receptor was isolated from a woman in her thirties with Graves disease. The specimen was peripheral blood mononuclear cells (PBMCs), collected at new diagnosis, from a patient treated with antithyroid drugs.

In nucleotides, the CDR3 is TGTGCCAGCAGCGAGAGACAGGGGTATGGCTACACCTTC. Protein: CASSERQGYGYTF. The J gene is TRBJ1-2, the V gene TRBV9, with 8 bases that match TRBD1. After removal of 3 bases from V and 5 bases from J, the junction contained 3 bases not matched to a gene. The CDR3 has 13 amino acids. The germline gives CDR1 SGDLS, CDR2 YYNGEE.